Sequencing of this TCR beta chain was carried out in a study of cytomegalovirus exposure and HLA in healthy donors. PCR involved 60 Vbeta and 13 Jbeta primers. Generated by immunoSEQ multiplex PCR, the TCRdb table keeps only in-frame clones and is missing some. The sample carries 120,000 to 150,000 clones, around 80% recorded once. The germline V gene has CDR1 LGHNA and CDR2 YNFKEQ. The CDR3 extends over 15 amino acids. Trimming removed 0 bases from V and 4 bases from J; junction bases left unmatched: 2. The sequenced sample consisted of PBMCs. The chain combines TRBV4-2 with TRBJ2-3, with TRBD2 matching 9 bases. This receptor was obtained from a male donor in good health and CMV-seronegative. This CDR3 reads CASSQERGGPDTQYF. The CDR3 DNA sequence: TGTGCCAGCAGCCAAGAGCGGGGGGGCCCAGATACGCAGTATTTT.